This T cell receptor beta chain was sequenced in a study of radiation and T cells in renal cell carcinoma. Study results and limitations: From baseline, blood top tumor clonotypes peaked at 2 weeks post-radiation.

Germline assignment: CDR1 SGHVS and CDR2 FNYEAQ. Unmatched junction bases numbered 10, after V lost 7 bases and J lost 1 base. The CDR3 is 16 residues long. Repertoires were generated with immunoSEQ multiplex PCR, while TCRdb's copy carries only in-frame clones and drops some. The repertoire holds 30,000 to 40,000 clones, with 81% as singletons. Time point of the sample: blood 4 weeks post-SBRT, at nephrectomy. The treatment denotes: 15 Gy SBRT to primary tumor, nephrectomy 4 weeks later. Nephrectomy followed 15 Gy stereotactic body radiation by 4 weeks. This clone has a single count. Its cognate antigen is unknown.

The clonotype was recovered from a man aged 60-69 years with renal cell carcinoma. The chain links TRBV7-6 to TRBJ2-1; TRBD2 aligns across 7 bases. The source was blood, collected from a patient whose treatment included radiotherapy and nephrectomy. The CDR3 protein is CASTGGGVKSYNEQFF. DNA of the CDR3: TGTGCCAGCACCGGGGGAGGGGTTAAGTCCTACAATGAGCAGTTCTTC.